The 3 T cell receptor beta chains reported below all come from one sample, sequenced in a study of shared clonotypes between healthy human individuals. Profiling relied on immunoSEQ multiplex PCR, and the TCRdb table lists in-frame clones only, not all of them. The sample contains over 850,000 clones, more than 75% of which appear only once. Material for sequencing was memory CD4+ T cells from PBMCs. Subset reported: CD45RA-negative fraction. These receptor sequences come from a man aged 18 to 35 in good health. Some clones in this sample may be carry-over from other donors' samples.

Only one count was recorded for this clone. V gene TRBV4-1 combines with J gene TRBJ1-2, with D possibly matching TRBD1 (6 bases). Trimming cost V 0 bases and J 7 bases, with 18 bases left between them. CDR3 length: 16 amino acids. Germline CDR1 reads MGHRA; CDR2 reads YSYEKL. The CDR3 sequence: CASSQDWVGGASGYTF. CDR3 bases: TGCGCCAGCAGCCAAGATTGGGTAGGGGGGGCCAGTGGCTACACCTTC.

The chain combines TRBV5-1 with TRBJ2-3; D remains unclear. The CDR3 length is 14 residues. Germline CDR1 SGHRS, CDR2 YFSETQ. The ends were cut back, 2 bases at V and 0 bases at J, with 7 bases in the middle. This chain's CDR3 is CASSFWSSTDTQYF. The CDR3 DNA reads TGCGCCAGCAGCTTTTGGTCAAGCACAGATACGCAGTATTTT.

Of note for this clone: Other DNA sequences in this specimen translate into the identical CDR3. The chain employs TRBV4-3 and TRBJ2-3; D not resolved. V lost 0 bases and J 0 bases, leaving 4 bases between the germline ends. This CDR3 has 14 residues. Germline assignment: CDR1 LGHNA and CDR2 YSLEER. The CDR3 sequence: CASSQDPSTDTQYF. CDR3 nucleotide sequence: TGCGCCAGCAGCCAAGATCCGAGCACAGATACGCAGTATTTT.